This is a list of T cell receptor beta chains from one sample in a study of cytomegalovirus exposure and HLA in healthy donors. Clones were read by immunoSEQ multiplex PCR, and TCRdb kept only the in-frame ones, dropping some. The data contain more than 95,000 clones, 64% of them singletons. The sequenced sample was PBMCs. The receptors were gathered from a man in his 60s in good health and CMV-seronegative. The CDR3 runs from the conserved cysteine through the conserved F or W. For some rows the clone size is stated as once, few or many, or as a class when expanded; others skip it.

V	size	J	CDR3
TRBV5-8	.	TRBJ1-2	CASSLGARDSYGYTF
TRBV7-6	.	TRBJ1-4	CASSSGVKTTNEKLFF
TRBV2	.	TRBJ2-1	CARGYAPSYNEQFF
TRBV6-5	once	TRBJ1-6	CASALVDSYNSPLHF
TRBV11-2	.	TRBJ2-3	CASSSSGVPTDTQYF
TRBV9	.	TRBJ2-4	CASSPAPGGVKNIQYF
TRBV5-4	.	TRBJ1-1	CASSFNREHTEAFF
TRBV6-1	.	TRBJ1-4	CASSFTGYEKLFF
TRBV14	.	TRBJ2-4	CASSQDPPSGSWDKNIQYF
TRBV15	.	TRBJ2-7	CATSREGTGNYEQYF
TRBV6-5	.	TRBJ2-7	CASSYRGSSYEQYF
TRBV7-3	.	TRBJ2-1	CASSLTGGSYNEQFF
TRBV28	.	TRBJ1-1	CASSLLGRGGNTEAFF
TRBV5-5	.	TRBJ2-1	CASSLSQGFYNEQFF
TRBV28	.	TRBJ1-5	CASSLPGEVKPQHF
TRBV13	.	TRBJ1-1	CASSLQTGNTEAFF
TRBV6-5	.	TRBJ2-4	CASSYRGRSKNIQYF
TRBV9	.	TRBJ2-7	CASSVDPGQNEQYF
TRBV5-8	few	TRBJ1-1	CASSFLAGGTEAFF
TRBV27	few	TRBJ1-1	CASTIGGSMNTEAFF
TRBV5-1	.	TRBJ2-3	CASSLGLAGGNTDTQYF
TRBV5-1	once	TRBJ2-3	CASSLEGTSGVRDTQYF
TRBV18	.	TRBJ2-7	CASSPRYEQYF
TRBV6-5	.	TRBJ1-1	CASSPNRNTEAFF
TRBV7-9	few	TRBJ1-2	CASSLAPNYGYTF
TRBV11-3	.	TRBJ2-1	CASSLYGGIGDEQFF
TRBV27	.	TRBJ2-3	CASSLRVVTDTQYF
TRBV2	.	TRBJ2-1	CASSLSSGAYNEQFF
TRBV10-3	.	TRBJ2-6	CATEQDRALSGANVLTF
TRBV6-6	once	TRBJ2-3	CATHRGFSDTQYF
TRBV7-9	few	TRBJ2-5	CASSWVGGRETQYF
TRBV7-9	.	TRBJ1-1	CASSAPGTGVVNTEAFF
TRBV7-6	.	TRBJ2-5	CASSLSAAKETQYF
TRBV6-5	.	.	CASRRKGDISYEQYF
TRBV7-9	.	.	CASTLGISGGPYEQYF
TRBV6-1	.	TRBJ1-2	CASSATRQGGIGYTF
TRBV11-2	few	TRBJ1-3	CASSPWREVYTIYF
TRBV14	.	TRBJ1-4	CASSQGGSGEKLFF
TRBV15	once	TRBJ1-2	CATSRPAGGYTF
TRBV5-4	.	TRBJ1-2	CASSLEGRSYGYTF
TRBV19	few	TRBJ2-1	CASSMSHLAGGHNEQFF
TRBV2	.	TRBJ1-6	CAGQGGLVNSPLHF
TRBV15	.	TRBJ1-3	CATSRDIGGRLPLSGNTIYF
TRBV7-9	.	TRBJ2-2	CASSEGQNTGELFF
TRBV28	.	TRBJ1-4	CASSESRDNEKLFF